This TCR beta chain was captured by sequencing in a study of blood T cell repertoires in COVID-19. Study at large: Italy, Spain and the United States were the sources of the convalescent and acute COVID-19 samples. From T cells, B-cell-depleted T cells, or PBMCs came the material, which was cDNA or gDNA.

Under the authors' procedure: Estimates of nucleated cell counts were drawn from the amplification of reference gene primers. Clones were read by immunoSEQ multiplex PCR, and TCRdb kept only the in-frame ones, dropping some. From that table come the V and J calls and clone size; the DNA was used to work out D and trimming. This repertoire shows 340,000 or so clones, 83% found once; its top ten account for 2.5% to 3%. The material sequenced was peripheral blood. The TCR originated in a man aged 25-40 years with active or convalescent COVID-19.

CDR3 DNA sequence: TGTGCCAGCAGCCCATACGCCGGGGATGAAAAACTGTTTTTT. Translation: CASSPYAGDEKLFF. This chain uses TRBV7-8 with TRBJ1-4; D uncertain. V was shortened by 5 bases and J by 6 bases, with 13 bases between the two germline ends. CDR1 and CDR2 (germline): SGHVS, FQNEAQ. The CDR3 covers 14 residues.